Following are 15 T cell receptor beta chains from one sample sequenced in a study of blood T cell repertoires in COVID-19. Sequencing used immunoSEQ multiplex PCR; TCRdb keeps in-frame clones, though not all of them. The sample comprises under 150,000 clones, about 83% of which are singletons, and 5.9% rests with the top ten. What was sequenced was peripheral blood. The receptors derive from a man older than 75 with active or convalescent COVID-19.

The chain carries TRBV7-8 and TRBJ1-5; 7 nucleotides agree with TRBD1. Unmatched junction bases numbered 5, after V lost 4 bases and J lost 2 bases. CDR1 SGHVS and CDR2 FQNEAQ come from the germline V gene. CDR3 length equals 15 residues. The CDR3 protein is CASSSAGTGNQPQHF. CDR3 DNA sequence: TGTGCCAGCAGCTCGGCCGGGACAGGCAATCAGCCCCAGCATTTT.

The CDR3 is CASSIRPSMNGNYGYTF. The CDR3 DNA reads as TGTGCCAGTAGTATCCGGCCTAGCATGAACGGTAACTATGGCTACACCTTC. This chain links TRBV19 with TRBJ1-2; D remains unclear. The germline V gene encodes CDR1 LNHDA and CDR2 SQIVND (reference sequence). The CDR3 consists of 17 residues. The V gene lost 3 bases and the J gene lost 1 base, with 18 bases spanning the gap.

The chain couples TRBV5-6 to TRBJ2-1; a possible D gene is TRBD2 (5 bases). In germline, CDR1 is SGHDT, CDR2 YYEEEE. CDR3 size: 16 residues. V was clipped by 5 bases and J by 0 bases, with 15 bases between them. The CDR3 here is CASSSLASSSYNEQFF. The CDR3, as DNA: TGTGCCAGCAGTTCGCTAGCTTCAAGCTCCTACAATGAGCAGTTCTTC.

The J gene is TRBJ2-7, the V gene TRBV9, with TRBD2 identical over 9 bases. Trimming cost V 4 bases and J 5 bases; bases outside gene matches: 10. CDR1 and CDR2 (germline): SGDLS, YYNGEE. This CDR3 has 15 residues. This CDR3 is CASSPTSSGAHEQYF. In DNA form, the CDR3 reads TGTGCCAGCAGCCCCACTTCTAGCGGGGCCCACGAGCAGTACTTC.

J is TRBJ1-2 and V is TRBV2; D is unclear. The length of the CDR3 is 13 residues. CDR1 is SNHLY, CDR2 FYNNEI, per germline. V lost 8 bases to trimming and J lost 5 bases, with 15 bases between them. CDR3 residues: CASLAGSAYGYTF. The CDR3 coding sequence is TGTGCCAGCTTGGCGGGAAGCGCGTATGGCTACACCTTC.

The chain employs TRBV5-4 and TRBJ2-1; maybe TRBD1 (5 bases). Germline V lookup: CDR1 SGHNT, CDR2 YYREEE (reference sequence). Trimming removed 4 bases at V and 2 bases at J, with 10 bases between. The CDR3 sequence is 14 residues long. This chain's CDR3 is CASSRPGTYNEQFF. CDR3 sequence (DNA): TGTGCCAGCAGCCGCCCAGGGACCTACAATGAGCAGTTCTTC.

This rearrangement joins TRBV30 to TRBJ2-5; D is possibly TRBD1 (5 bases). The CDR3 totals 15 residues. Germline loops: CDR1 GTSNPN, CDR2 SVGIG (reference sequence). V lost 2 bases, J lost 3 bases, and 16 bases lay in between. For the CDR3, the DNA is TGTGCCTGGAGTACTGGCGGCGACAGCAAAGAGACCCAGTACTTC. It encodes CAWSTGGDSKETQYF.

The rearrangement links TRBV15 to TRBJ1-5; D may be TRBD1 (5 bases). The CDR3 consists of 16 residues. Germline V gene sequence: CDR1 LNHNV, CDR2 YYDKDF (reference sequence). Trimming left V 5 bases short and J 2 bases short, with 16 bases between. This CDR3 is CATSLHGGDGNQPQHF. The CDR3 nucleotides read TGTGCCACCAGCCTTCATGGGGGGGACGGCAATCAGCCCCAGCATTTT.

This rearrangement joins TRBV11-2 to TRBJ1-2, with D maybe TRBD1 (6 bases). V gave up 1 base and J gave up 4 bases, with 10 bases separating them. Germline V CDR1 and CDR2: SGHAT, FQNNGV. This CDR3 region has 14 residues. In DNA form, the CDR3 reads TGTGCCAGCAGCTTAGCGGGCAGGGGCTATGGCTACACCTTC. As protein: CASSLAGRGYGYTF.

About this clone itself: A read error may produce the germline difference seen at one junction end. The rearrangement links TRBV6-1 to TRBJ1-4, with TRBD1 as a possible D gene (6 bases). The germline CDR1 and CDR2 sequences are MNHNS and SASEGT. The CDR3 sequence is 15 residues long. CDR3 in amino acids: CASSEGGRGYEKLFF. Here the CDR3 DNA reads TGTGCCAGCAGCGAAGGTGGCAGGGGTTACGAAAAACTGTTTTTT.

This clone has more than one count but fewer than ten. V gene TRBV5-1 combines with J gene TRBJ1-6, with D hard to call. Germline CDR1 is SGHRS and CDR2 is YFSETQ. This CDR3 spans 15 amino acids. The germline V and J ends were trimmed by 0 bases and 8 bases, with 12 bases remaining between them. Written as DNA, the CDR3 is TGCGCCAGCAGCTTGGGCGGGTTTAGGGATTCACCCCTCCACTTT. Its protein product is CASSLGGFRDSPLHF.

The rearrangement uses TRBV30 and TRBJ2-7, with 7 bases fitting TRBD1. With 3 bases clipped from V and 4 bases from J, the junction kept 12 bases outside the gene matches. Germline CDR1 and CDR2: GTSNPN and SVGIG (reference sequence). The CDR3 has 15 amino acids. CDR3: CAWRRIKGASYEQYF. DNA of the CDR3: TGTGCCTGGAGACGTATTAAGGGGGCAAGTTACGAGCAGTACTTC.

The chain has TRBV2 and TRBJ1-6; tentatively, D is TRBD1 (6 bases). Germline lookup yields CDR1 SNHLY and CDR2 FYNNEI. V lost 6 bases and J 9 bases, leaving 21 bases between the germline ends. The CDR3 is made up of 16 amino acids. The CDR3 DNA reads as TGTGCCAGCAGAGGGGGTCGGGCAGGGTGGCGTTCACCCCTCCACTTT. Its translation is CASRGGRAGWRSPLHF.

This chain connects TRBV7-2 to TRBJ2-2; D unclear. The CDR3 has 14 residues. CDR1 is SGHTA, CDR2 FQGNSA, per germline. Trimming removed 1 base at V and 5 bases at J, with 8 bases between. CDR3 loop: CASSLEFGTGELFF. In DNA, the CDR3 is TGTGCCAGCAGCTTAGAGTTCGGGACCGGGGAGCTGTTTTTT.

This rearrangement joins TRBV27 to TRBJ1-5; the match to TRBD1 covers 7 bases. The CDR3 totals 14 residues. V gave up 3 bases and J gave up 5 bases; unmatched junction bases: 4. Germline V gene data show CDR1 as MNHEY and CDR2 as SMNVEV (reference sequence). CDR3 region: CASSLTGPYQPQHF. The CDR3 DNA follows: TGTGCCAGCAGTTTGACAGGGCCTTATCAGCCCCAGCATTTT.